This is a list of T cell receptor beta chains from one sample in a study of lymphopenia after photon versus proton radiotherapy. The assay was immunoSEQ multiplex PCR, and TCRdb's table has in-frame clones only and misses some. Of about 34,000 clones in the sample, 75% to 90% are singletons; the top ten hold more than 12%. This material consisted of peripheral blood, taken from a patient treated with proton-based radiotherapy. Source of these receptors: a woman in her seventies with pancreatic cancer. CDR3s leave out the opening cysteine and the closing phenylalanine or tryptophan. Fields, in order: V gene, J gene, CDR3 length, CDR3 protein.

TRBV4-2,TRBJ1-2,12,ASSQAYRGDGYT
TRBV7-2,TRBJ2-1,12,ASSLMDKYNEQF
TRBV5-5,TRBJ2-2,15,ASRKETSGSSVGELF
TRBV7-5,TRBJ2-7,10,ASSLGAPEQY
TRBV30,TRBJ1-2,11,AWSVGRGGGYT
TRBV28,TRBJ1-4,13,ASRRDTSTNEKLF
TRBV7-8,TRBJ1-1,13,ASSLGVFSNTEAF
TRBV19,TRBJ1-2,11,ASSIEGRGGYT
TRBV10-3,TRBJ1-2,14,AISDTRTVPNYGYT
TRBV4-3,TRBJ1-3,14,ASSQDAAETGNTIY
TRBV10-3,TRBJ1-5,12,AISGGGSGWPQH